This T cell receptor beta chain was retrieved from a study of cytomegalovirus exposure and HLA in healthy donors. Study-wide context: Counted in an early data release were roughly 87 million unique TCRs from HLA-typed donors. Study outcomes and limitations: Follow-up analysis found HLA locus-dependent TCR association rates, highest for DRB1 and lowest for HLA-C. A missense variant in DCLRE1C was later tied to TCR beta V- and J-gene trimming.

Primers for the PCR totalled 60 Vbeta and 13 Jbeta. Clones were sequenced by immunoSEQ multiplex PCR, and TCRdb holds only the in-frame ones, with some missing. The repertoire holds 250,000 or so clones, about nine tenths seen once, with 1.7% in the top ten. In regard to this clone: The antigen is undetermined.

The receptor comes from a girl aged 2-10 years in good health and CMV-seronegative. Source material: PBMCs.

CDR3 in amino acids: CASRRRGGYYEQYF. The CDR3 DNA sequence: TGTGCCAGCCGTAGGCGGGGGGGATACTACGAGCAGTACTTC. The J gene is TRBJ2-7, the V gene TRBV2; 9 nucleotides align to TRBD2. The germline gives CDR1 SNHLY, CDR2 FYNNEI. V lost 8 bases to trimming and J lost 3 bases; unmatched junction nucleotides: 8. The CDR3 covers 14 residues.